A single sample is the source of the 9 T cell receptor beta chains below, sequenced in a study of T cell changes during pregnancy in multiple sclerosis. Profiled with immunoSEQ multiplex PCR; TCRdb holds only in-frame clones, not every one. This sample has more than 80,000 clones, with roughly 96% found just once. The source was peripheral blood, collected in the second trimester of pregnancy. The receptor set was obtained from a female donor with multiple sclerosis, enrolled in a pregnancy study.

The chain links TRBV4-1 to TRBJ1-2; 7 bases align to TRBD1. There are 13 residues in the CDR3. The J segment lost 7 bases and the V segment lost 5 bases, leaving 7 bases of the junction unmatched. The V gene's germline CDR1 is MGHRA and CDR2 YSYEKL. The CDR3 loop is CASSTSRTGGYTF. In DNA, the CDR3 is TGCGCCAGCAGCACTTCTCGGACAGGTGGCTACACCTTC.

This chain links TRBV15 with TRBJ2-4; 8 nucleotides line up with TRBD1. This CDR3 region has 15 residues. CDR1 LNHNV and CDR2 YYDKDF come from the germline V gene (reference sequence). Trimming cost V 5 bases and J 3 bases; bases outside gene matches: 6. The CDR3 DNA reads as TGTGCCACCAGCGGCCCGACAGGGGTCAAAAACATTCAGTACTTC. As protein: CATSGPTGVKNIQYF. The complete variable domain, with remaining parts taken from reference TRBV15 and TRBJ2-4, reads DAMVIQNPRYQVTQFGKPVTLSCSQTLNHNVMYWYQQKSSQAPKLLFHYYDKDFNNEADTPDNFQSRRPNTSFCFLDIRSPGLGDTAMYLCATSGPTGVKNIQYFGAGTRLSVL.

The rearrangement joins TRBV27 to TRBJ2-1; 13 positions agree with TRBD2. The CDR3 extends over 18 amino acids. Germline V CDR1 and CDR2: MNHEY, SMNVEV (reference sequence). Trimming at V came to 5 bases and at J to 12 bases, leaving 19 bases not matched to a gene. CDR3 residues: CASSLLQTGLAGVKLQFF. The CDR3 DNA is TGTGCCAGCAGTCTATTACAAACTGGACTAGCGGGAGTCAAGCTGCAGTTCTTC.

The V call is TRBV7-9, the J call TRBJ2-3, with D unresolved. Germline CDR1 is SEHNR and CDR2 is FQNEAQ (reference sequence). Trimming pared 4 bases from V and 0 bases from J, leaving 11 bases between. The CDR3 is made up of 15 amino acids. CDR3 nucleotides: TGTGCCAGCAGCTACCTAGGTACTAGCACAGATACGCAGTATTTT. Amino acid sequence: CASSYLGTSTDTQYF.

This clone was counted once. The rearrangement uses TRBV18 and TRBJ2-1; D gene unclear. CDR1 is KGHSH, CDR2 LQKENI, per germline. CDR3 size: 11 residues. V was shortened by 4 bases and J by 8 bases, with 6 bases between the two germline ends. The CDR3 region has the DNA TGTGCCAGCTCACTCACGGATGAGCAGTTCTTC. Amino acids: CASSLTDEQFF.

The CDR3: CASSMPGTGDHEQFF. The CDR3 nucleotides read TGTGCCAGTAGTATGCCCGGGACAGGGGACCATGAGCAGTTCTTC. The chain recombines TRBV19 with TRBJ2-1, with TRBD1 matching over 10 bases. With 3 bases clipped from V and 8 bases from J, the junction kept 7 bases outside the gene matches. CDR1 and CDR2 (germline): LNHDA, SQIVND (reference sequence). The CDR3 contains 15 residues.

The chain's CDR3 is CASSPAGTGKTEAFF. The CDR3 region has the DNA TGTGCCAGCAGCCCAGCCGGGACAGGGAAGACTGAAGCTTTCTTT. The chain has TRBV11-2 and TRBJ1-1; 9 bases match TRBD1. The CDR3 extends over 15 amino acids. V trimming: 5 bases; J trimming: 5 bases; junction bases outside the gene matches: 9. Germline V gene lookup returns CDR1 SGHAT and CDR2 FQNNGV.

This chain's CDR3 is CASGLLPGGYNEQFF. CDR3 DNA: TGTGCTAGTGGTTTGCTCCCGGGTGGGTACAATGAGCAGTTCTTC. The chain joins TRBV12-5 to TRBJ2-1, with D unclear. The CDR3 spans 15 residues. The V end lost 2 bases, the J end lost 4 bases, and 12 bases lay between the germline ends. Germline V gene sequence: CDR1 LGHNT, CDR2 FRNRAP.

The chain employs TRBV2 and TRBJ2-7, with 10 bases that match TRBD2. The CDR3 extends over 16 amino acids. The germline gives CDR1 SNHLY, CDR2 FYNNEI. With V trimmed by 3 bases and J by 6 bases, 11 bases remained unmatched. Here the CDR3 reads CASSDPSLAGAGEQYF. In DNA, the CDR3 is TGTGCCAGCAGTGATCCGAGCCTAGCGGGAGCAGGCGAGCAGTACTTC.